This entry features one T cell receptor beta chain sequence. Germline CDR1 is SQVTM and CDR2 is ANQGSEA. Trimming shortened V by 7 bases and J by 5 bases, and 14 bases separated the two germline ends. CDR3 length: 12 amino acids. The sample comes from a study of blood T cells in healthy people across ages. A sample-barcoded 5' primer and a J-beta primer mix were used in a second PCR of about 7 to 12 cycles. TCRdb reanalysed the 5' RACE reads using MiXCR and keeps one entry per CDR3 protein. Among about 620,000 distinct CDR3 sequences listed, approximately 52% were seen once. This clonotype was obtained from a woman older than 75 in good health. Sequenced input: blood. The V and J genes are TRBV29-1 and TRBJ2-5; the D gene could be TRBD1 or TRBD2 (5 bases each). The CDR3 nucleotides read TGCAGCGAATCCCAGGGAGCCGAGACCCAGTACTTC. It codes for CSESQGAETQYF.